This passage covers 25 T cell receptor beta chains from one sample sequenced in a study of vaccination and CD4 T cells after COVID-19. Their specific antigens are unknown. Treatment noted: approximately nine-day PBMC culture with coronavirus spike peptide pools or control peptides (ViraFEST assay). Investigators obtained the unexposed donor's CD4+ T cells before the COVID-19 pandemic (2011-2018). The Oncomine TCR Beta short-read assay sequenced DNA from cultured CD4+ T cells. Using its own MiXCR run on the PCR reads, TCRdb lists one record per CDR3 protein. The sample has 300 or so distinct CDR3 sequences; 9.5% to 13% are singletons. Sequencing used CD4+ T cells from blood, cultured in vitro. All receptors derive from a human donor in good health.

Judged by abundance, this clonotype is large. This chain joins TRBV7-9 and TRBJ2-7; D is undetermined. CDR3 length: 12 amino acids. The germline CDR1 and CDR2 sequences are SEHNR and FQNEAQ (reference sequence). The V gene lost 11 bases and the J gene lost 2 bases, with 13 bases spanning the gap. For the CDR3, the DNA is TGTGCCTCGGTCGGTCGACCCTACGAGCAGTACTTC. Translating gives CASVGRPYEQYF.

This clonotype is termed medium-sized. The genes are TRBV9 and TRBJ2-3; D unclear. Germline V CDR1 and CDR2: SGDLS, YYNGEE. The CDR3 loop spans 12 amino acids. Trimming removed 0 bases from V and 8 bases from J, with 7 bases in between. The CDR3 sequence is CASSVETGTQYF. The CDR3 DNA sequence: TGTGCCAGCAGCGTAGAAACGGGTACGCAGTATTTT.

This clonotype is large. The chain links TRBV12-3 or TRBV12-4 to TRBJ2-7; D unclear. CDR3 length: 13 residues. With 3 bases removed from V and 3 bases from J, the gap between germline ends came to 9 bases. Here the CDR3 DNA reads TGTGCCAGCAGTTTCGGTAGGGACTACGAGCAGTACTTC. Translation: CASSFGRDYEQYF.

In its sample, this clonotype ranks as large. The chain recombines TRBV15 with TRBJ2-7; 8 bases line up with TRBD1. The CDR3 has 14 residues. V shed 3 bases, J shed 6 bases, and the junction held 7 bases outside the gene matches. CDR1 and CDR2 (germline): LNHNV, YYDKDF (reference sequence). The CDR3 bases are TGTGCCACCAGCAGTTCCGGGACAGGACTCGAGCAGTACTTC. The encoded protein is CATSSSGTGLEQYF.

By share, this clonotype ranks as large (0.1 to 1%). The J gene is TRBJ1-2, the V gene TRBV12-3 or TRBV12-4; D not certain. The CDR3 totals 14 residues. Trimming stripped 1 base from V and 6 bases from J, with 12 bases between. The CDR3 sequence: CASSLEGFVDGYTF. The CDR3 bases are TGTGCCAGCAGTTTAGAAGGGTTTGTGGATGGCTACACCTTC.

A few counts support this clonotype. The chain employs TRBV6-5 and TRBJ1-1; 10 positions match TRBD1. Germline V gene sequence: CDR1 MNHEY, CDR2 SVGAGI. This CDR3 has 16 amino acids. Trimming at V came to 0 bases and at J to 3 bases, leaving 4 bases not matched to a gene. CDR3 region: CASSYSRGTGDTEAFF. The CDR3 nucleotides are TGTGCCAGCAGTTACTCGAGGGGGACAGGGGACACTGAAGCTTTCTTT.

This clonotype is deemed large (0.1 to 1%). The chain couples TRBV10-2 to TRBJ2-7; TRBD2 matches at 10 bases. V was pared by 2 bases and J by 7 bases, with 5 bases of the junction left unmatched. CDR3 length equals 14 residues. Germline V gene data show CDR1 as WSHSY and CDR2 as SAAADI. The CDR3 loop is CASSESGGGREQYF. The CDR3 region has the DNA TGCGCCAGCAGTGAGAGCGGGGGGGGAAGGGAGCAGTACTTC.

By proportion, this clonotype is large (0.1 to 1%). The chain couples TRBV24-1 to TRBJ2-3, with no clear D. Germline assignment: CDR1 KGHDR and CDR2 SFDVKD. The ends were cut back, 9 bases at V and 0 bases at J, with 6 bases in the middle. This CDR3 has 12 residues. The CDR3 loop is CATGSSTDTQYF. The CDR3 bases are TGTGCCACCGGCAGTAGCACAGATACGCAGTATTTT.

Sample share makes this clonotype large (0.1 to 1%). The chain carries TRBV27 and TRBJ1-6; possibly TRBD1 for D (6 bases). V lost 2 bases, J lost 0 bases, and 17 bases lay in between. The CDR3 loop spans 19 amino acids. CDR1 is MNHEY, CDR2 SMNVEV, per germline (reference sequence). CDR3 amino acids: CASSLTRGQGRSYNSPLHF. As DNA, the CDR3 is TGTGCCAGCAGTTTAACCCGGGGGCAGGGCCGCTCCTATAATTCACCCCTCCACTTT.

Relative to its sample, this clonotype is large (0.1 to 1%). The chain has TRBV19 and TRBJ2-5; D gene unclear. Germline CDR1 and CDR2: LNHDA and SQIVND (reference sequence). V gave up 5 bases and J gave up 0 bases, with 7 bases separating them. The CDR3 is 13 residues long. The CDR3, as DNA: TGTGCCAGTAGTGGGCAGTACCAAGAGACCCAGTACTTC. It is translated as CASSGQYQETQYF. The entire variable domain, with the rest obtained from reference TRBV19 and TRBJ2-5, is as follows: DGGITQSPKYLFRKEGQNVTLSCEQNLNHDAMYWYRQDPGQGLRLIYYSQIVNDFQKGDIAEGYSVSREKKESFPLTVTSAQKNPTAFYLCASSGQYQETQYFGPGTRLLVL.

By proportion, this clonotype is large. V is TRBV7-2 and J is TRBJ2-1; TRBD2 matches at 7 bases. CDR3 length: 17 residues. Germline loops: CDR1 SGHTA, CDR2 FQGNSA. The V segment lost 0 bases and the J segment 1 base; nucleotides outside the gene matches: 6. CDR3 in DNA: TGTGCCAGCAGCTTAGCCCGATGGGGGGGATCCTACAATGAGCAGTTCTTC. This translates into CASSLARWGGSYNEQFF.

This clonotype is classed as large (0.1 to 1%). V usage is TRBV7-3 and J usage is TRBJ2-3; D gene uncertain. CDR1 SGHTA and CDR2 FQGTGA come from the germline V gene. This CDR3 comprises 14 residues. Trimming left V 5 bases short and J 4 bases short, with 13 bases between. CDR3 sequence (DNA): TGTGCCAGCAGCCCCGGTTTGATGTCAGATACGCAGTATTTT. Its protein is CASSPGLMSDTQYF.

This clonotype is large in the sample. The chain links TRBV6-2 or TRBV6-3 to TRBJ1-6, with 7 nucleotides matching TRBD1. Trimming removed 6 bases from V and 17 bases from J; junction bases left unmatched: 10. This CDR3 is 12 amino acids long. Germline V gene lookup returns CDR1 MNHEY and CDR2 SVGEGT. CDR3: CASSWVQGRIHF. For the CDR3, the DNA is TGTGCCAGCAGCTGGGTACAGGGGAGGATCCACTTT.

This clonotype ranks as large. The rearrangement joins TRBV20-1 to TRBJ1-5; D unresolved. The V and J ends lost 6 bases and 2 bases respectively, with 17 bases between them. The germline CDR1 and CDR2 sequences are DFQATT and SNEGSKA (reference sequence). The CDR3 runs 15 residues. The CDR3 reads CSAIDRLRGNQPQHF. CDR3 DNA: TGCAGTGCGATTGACCGACTTAGAGGCAATCAGCCCCAGCATTTT.

Comments on this clonotype: This CDR3 is missing its conserved last phenylalanine or tryptophan, likely due to a read error. The chain has TRBV9 and TRBJ2-2; possible D gene TRBD2, 5 bases. The CDR3 spans 16 residues. The V and J ends lost 4 bases and 0 bases respectively, with 13 bases between them. Germline V gene sequence: CDR1 SGDLS, CDR2 YYNGEE. CDR3 region: CASSPLARANTGELFC. CDR3 DNA sequence: TGTGCCAGCAGCCCCCTAGCCCGCGCGAACACCGGGGAGCTGTTTTGT.

In this sample, this clonotype turned up a few times. The chain is built from TRBV20-1 and TRBJ2-7, with unresolved D. With 6 bases removed from V and 3 bases from J, the gap between germline ends came to 9 bases. Germline lookup yields CDR1 DFQATT and CDR2 SNEGSKA (reference sequence). The CDR3 spans 11 residues. CDR3 loop: CSAPRSYEQYF. CDR3 in DNA: TGCAGTGCCCCCCGGAGCTACGAGCAGTACTTC.

This clonotype qualifies as large. V and J are TRBV20-1 and TRBJ2-3; D is possibly TRBD1 (5 bases). The V gene lost 3 bases and the J gene lost 0 bases, with 10 bases spanning the gap. CDR3 length equals 14 residues. Germline CDR1 and CDR2: DFQATT and SNEGSKA (reference sequence). The CDR3 sequence is CSARLQGSTDTQYF. The CDR3 nucleotides are TGCAGTGCTAGGTTGCAGGGAAGCACAGATACGCAGTATTTT.

The chain links TRBV11-3 to TRBJ1-6; D is undetermined. The CDR3 covers 13 residues. Germline V gene sequence: CDR1 SGHNT, CDR2 YENEEA. V shed 6 bases and J shed 6 bases, with 9 bases lying between them. CDR3 sequence reads: CASRPGINSPLHF. DNA of the CDR3: TGTGCCAGCAGGCCGGGAATTAATTCACCCCTCCACTTT.

Sample share makes this clonotype large. The genes are TRBV2 and TRBJ2-3; D ambiguous. The CDR3 runs 14 residues. V lost 4 bases and J 4 bases, leaving 12 bases between the germline ends. The germline V gene encodes CDR1 SNHLY and CDR2 FYNNEI. Here the CDR3 DNA reads TGTGCCAGCAGTGCAGAGCGTATACCAGATACGCAGTATTTT. Protein product: CASSAERIPDTQYF.

By sample fraction, this clonotype is large. The chain links TRBV5-1 to TRBJ2-5; 11 bases map to TRBD2. V lost 4 bases to trimming and J lost 3 bases; unmatched junction nucleotides: 2. Per the germline V gene, CDR1 is SGHRS and CDR2 is YFSETQ. The length of the CDR3 is 14 residues. The CDR3, as DNA: TGCGCCAGCAGCCAGGGACTAGCGGAAGAGACCCAGTACTTC. This sequence encodes CASSQGLAEETQYF.

This clonotype is deemed large. This chain uses TRBV7-8 with TRBJ1-5; TRBD1 might be the D (5 bases). The CDR3 contains 15 residues. Germline V gene data show CDR1 as SGHVS and CDR2 as FQNEAQ. With 5 bases removed from V and 3 bases from J, the gap between germline ends came to 14 bases. The CDR3 DNA follows: TGTGCCAGCAGCGGGGACGCTTTTTACAATCAGCCCCAGCATTTT. This gives the protein CASSGDAFYNQPQHF.

There are a few counts of this clonotype. In nucleotides, the CDR3 is TGTGCCAGCTCACAAGAGACCCAGTACTTC. It codes for CASSQETQYF. V and J are TRBV18 and TRBJ2-5, with D unclear. CDR1 and CDR2 from the germline V gene are KGHSH and LQKENI. V lost 4 bases, J lost 3 bases, and 0 bases lay in between. The CDR3 is made up of 10 amino acids.

This clonotype is deemed large. This rearrangement joins TRBV5-4 to TRBJ1-1, with D possibly matching TRBD1 (5 bases). The CDR3 has 15 amino acids. The germline CDR1 and CDR2 sequences are SGHNT and YYREEE (reference sequence). V gave up 5 bases and J gave up 4 bases, with 18 bases separating them. The CDR3 coding sequence is TGTGCCAGCAGATCCAGTGGATGGGGCGGCACTGAAGCTTTCTTT. Translated, it gives CASRSSGWGGTEAFF.

The chain uses TRBV6-5 and TRBJ1-2, with D unclear. V gave up 0 bases and J gave up 5 bases, with 19 bases separating them. Germline V gene lookup returns CDR1 MNHEY and CDR2 SVGAGI. The CDR3 contains 17 residues. The CDR3 DNA follows: TGTGCCAGCAGTTACTCGAACCGGGTCACAAACTCTTATGGCTACACCTTC. Its translation: CASSYSNRVTNSYGYTF.

Within the sample, this clonotype is large. The chain links TRBV18 to TRBJ1-2, with a possible D match to TRBD1 (5 bases). V was trimmed by 2 bases and J by 8 bases, leaving 15 bases between them. The CDR3 length is 14 residues. The germline V gene encodes CDR1 KGHSH and CDR2 LQKENI. The chain's CDR3 is CASSPAAGNEGYTF. Here the CDR3 DNA reads TGTGCCAGCTCACCAGCCGCAGGGAATGAAGGCTACACCTTC. The full variable domain, with the rest looked up from reference TRBV18 and TRBJ1-2, is NAGVMQNPRHLVRRRGQEARLRCSPMKGHSHVYWYRQLPEEGLKFMVYLQKENIIDESGMPKERFSAEFPKEGPSILRIQQVVRGDSAAYFCASSPAAGNEGYTFGSGTRLTVV.